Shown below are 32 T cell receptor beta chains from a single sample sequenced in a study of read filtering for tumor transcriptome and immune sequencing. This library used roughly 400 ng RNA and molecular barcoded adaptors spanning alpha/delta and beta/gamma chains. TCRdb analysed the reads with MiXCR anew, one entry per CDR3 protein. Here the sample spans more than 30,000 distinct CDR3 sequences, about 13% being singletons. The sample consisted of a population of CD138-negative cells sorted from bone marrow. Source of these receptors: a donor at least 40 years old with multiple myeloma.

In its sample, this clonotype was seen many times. The CDR3 is CSASGVRISEQYF. The DNA for the CDR3 is TGCAGTGCTTCCGGGGTCAGGATCTCCGAGCAGTACTTC. The V call is TRBV20-1, the J call TRBJ2-7, with a possible D match to TRBD2 (5 bases). Germline V gene data show CDR1 as DFQATT and CDR2 as SNEGSKA (reference sequence). This CDR3 comprises 13 residues. V was cut by 5 bases and J by 6 bases, with 17 bases left in between.

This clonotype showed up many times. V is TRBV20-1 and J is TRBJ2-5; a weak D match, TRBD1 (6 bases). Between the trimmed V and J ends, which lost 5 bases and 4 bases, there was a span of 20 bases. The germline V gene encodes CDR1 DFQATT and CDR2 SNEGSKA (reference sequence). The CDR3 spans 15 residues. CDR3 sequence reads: CSAQQGVLMVETQYF. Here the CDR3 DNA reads TGCAGTGCTCAACAGGGCGTACTAATGGTAGAGACCCAGTACTTC.

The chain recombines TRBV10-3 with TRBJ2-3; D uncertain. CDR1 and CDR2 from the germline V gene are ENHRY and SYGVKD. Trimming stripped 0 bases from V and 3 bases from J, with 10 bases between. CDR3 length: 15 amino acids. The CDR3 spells CAISESRQSTDTQYF. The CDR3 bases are TGTGCCATCAGTGAGTCGAGGCAGTCTACAGATACGCAGTATTTT.

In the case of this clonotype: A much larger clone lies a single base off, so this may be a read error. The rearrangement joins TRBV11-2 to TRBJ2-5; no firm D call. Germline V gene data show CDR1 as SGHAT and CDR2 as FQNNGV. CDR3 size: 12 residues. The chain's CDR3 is CASSPNTESQYF. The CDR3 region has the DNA TGTGCCAGCAGCCCGAATACAGAGTCCCAGTACTTC.

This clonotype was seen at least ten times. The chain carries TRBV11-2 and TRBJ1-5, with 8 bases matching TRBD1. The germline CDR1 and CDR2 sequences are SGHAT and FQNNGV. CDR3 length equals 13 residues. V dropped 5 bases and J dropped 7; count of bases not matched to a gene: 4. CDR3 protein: CASSRDRFQPQHF. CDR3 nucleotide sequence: TGTGCCAGCAGCCGGGACAGGTTCCAGCCCCAGCATTTT.

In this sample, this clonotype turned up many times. This chain's CDR3 is CASSEAPAEQYF. The CDR3 bases are TGTGCCAGCAGTGAAGCGCCCGCCGAGCAGTACTTC. The chain couples TRBV2 to TRBJ2-7; D ambiguous. From germline, CDR1 is SNHLY and CDR2 FYNNEI. The length of the CDR3 is 12 residues. The ends were cut back, 0 bases at V and 6 bases at J, with 6 bases in the middle.

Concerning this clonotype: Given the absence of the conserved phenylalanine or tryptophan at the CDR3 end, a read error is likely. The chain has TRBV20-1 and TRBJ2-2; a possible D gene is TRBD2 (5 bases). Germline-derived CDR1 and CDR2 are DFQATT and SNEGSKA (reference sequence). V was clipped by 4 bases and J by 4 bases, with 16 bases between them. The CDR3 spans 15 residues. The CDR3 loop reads CSAKASRGVTGELFY. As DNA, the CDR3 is TGCAGTGCTAAGGCGTCCCGGGGAGTCACCGGGGAGCTGTTTTAT.

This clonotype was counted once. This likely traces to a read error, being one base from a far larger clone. This chain's CDR3 is CASSPGRASYNEQFF. CDR3 DNA sequence: TGTGCCAGCAGCCCGGGACGGGCATCCTACAATGAGCAGTTCTTC. This chain joins TRBV7-9 and TRBJ2-1; TRBD1 or TRBD2 may be the D gene (5 bases each). CDR1 SEHNR and CDR2 FQNEAQ come from the germline V gene (reference sequence). V dropped 5 bases and J dropped 1 base, with 12 bases sitting between them. This CDR3 region has 15 residues. Full variable domain (rest looked up from reference TRBV7-9 and TRBJ2-1): DTGVSQNPRHKITKRGQNVTFRCDPISEHNRLYWYRQTLGQGPEFLTYFQNEAQLEKSRLLSDRFSAERPKGSFSTLEIQRTEQGDSAMYLCASSPGRASYNEQFFGPGTRLTVL.

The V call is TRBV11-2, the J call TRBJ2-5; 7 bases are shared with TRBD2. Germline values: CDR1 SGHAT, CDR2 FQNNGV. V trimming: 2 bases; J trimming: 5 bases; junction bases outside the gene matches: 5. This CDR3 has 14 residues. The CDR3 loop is CASSLTPAGETQYF. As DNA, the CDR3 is TGTGCCAGCAGCTTAACCCCAGCGGGGGAGACCCAGTACTTC.

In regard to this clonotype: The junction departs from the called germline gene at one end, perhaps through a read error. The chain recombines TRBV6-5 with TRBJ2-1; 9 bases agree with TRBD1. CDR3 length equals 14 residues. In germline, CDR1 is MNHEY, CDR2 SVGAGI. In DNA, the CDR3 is TGTGCCAGCAGTGCCCCAGGACAGGGGAATGAGCGGTTCTTC. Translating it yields CASSAPGQGNERFF.

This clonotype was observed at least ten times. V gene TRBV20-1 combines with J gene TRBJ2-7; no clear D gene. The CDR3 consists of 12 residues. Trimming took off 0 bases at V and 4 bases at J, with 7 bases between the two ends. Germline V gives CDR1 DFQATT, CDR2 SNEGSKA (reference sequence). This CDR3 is CSARDGKYEQYF. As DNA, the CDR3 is TGCAGTGCTAGAGATGGGAAGTACGAGCAGTACTTC.

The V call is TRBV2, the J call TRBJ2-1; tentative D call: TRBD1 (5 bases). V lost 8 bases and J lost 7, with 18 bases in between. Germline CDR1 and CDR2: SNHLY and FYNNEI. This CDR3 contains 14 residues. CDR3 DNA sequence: TGTGCCAGCTGGGCCAGGGCCGCATCTAATGAGCAGTTCTTC. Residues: CASWARAASNEQFF.

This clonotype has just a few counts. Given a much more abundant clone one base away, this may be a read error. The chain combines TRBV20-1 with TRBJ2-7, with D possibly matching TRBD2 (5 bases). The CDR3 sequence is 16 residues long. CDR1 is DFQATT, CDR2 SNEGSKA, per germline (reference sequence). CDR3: CSARDQSGRRDYGQYF. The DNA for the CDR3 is TGCAGTGCTAGAGATCAGAGCGGTAGACGGGATTACGGGCAGTACTTC.

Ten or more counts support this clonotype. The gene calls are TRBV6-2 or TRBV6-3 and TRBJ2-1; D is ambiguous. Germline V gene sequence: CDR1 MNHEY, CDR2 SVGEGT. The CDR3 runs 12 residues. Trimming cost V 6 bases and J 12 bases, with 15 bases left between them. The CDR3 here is CASSPAKVGQFF. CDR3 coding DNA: TGTGCCAGCAGCCCCGCAAAGGTAGGGCAGTTCTTC.

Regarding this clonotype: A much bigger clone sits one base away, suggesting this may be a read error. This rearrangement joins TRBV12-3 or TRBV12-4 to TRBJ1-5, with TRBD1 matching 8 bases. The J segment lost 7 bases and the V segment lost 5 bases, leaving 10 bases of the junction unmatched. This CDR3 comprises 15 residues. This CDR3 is CASSRTGTRGQPQHF. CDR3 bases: TGTGCCAGCAGTCGGACAGGGACGCGGGGGCAGCCCCAGCATTTT.

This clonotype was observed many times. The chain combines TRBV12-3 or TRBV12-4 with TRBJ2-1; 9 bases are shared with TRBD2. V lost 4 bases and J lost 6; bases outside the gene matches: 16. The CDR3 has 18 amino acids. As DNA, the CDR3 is TGTGCCAGCAGTTCCACCCTTCGTGGCGGGAGGGCCTTCAATGAGCAGTTCTTC. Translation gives CASSSTLRGGRAFNEQFF.

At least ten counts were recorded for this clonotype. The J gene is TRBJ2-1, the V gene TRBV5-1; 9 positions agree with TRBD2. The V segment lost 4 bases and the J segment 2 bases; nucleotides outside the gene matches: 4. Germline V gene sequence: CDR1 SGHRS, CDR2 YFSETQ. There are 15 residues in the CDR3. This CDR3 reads CASSPGLAPYNEQFF. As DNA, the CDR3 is TGCGCCAGCAGCCCGGGACTAGCTCCCTACAATGAGCAGTTCTTC.

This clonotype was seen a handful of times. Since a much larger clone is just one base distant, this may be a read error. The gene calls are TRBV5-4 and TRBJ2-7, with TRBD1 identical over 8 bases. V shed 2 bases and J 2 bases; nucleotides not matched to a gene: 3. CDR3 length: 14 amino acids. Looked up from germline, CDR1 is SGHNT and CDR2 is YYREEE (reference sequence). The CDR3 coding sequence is TGTGCCAGCAGCTTACAGGGGGTCCCCTACGAGCAGTACTTC. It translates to CASSLQGVPYEQYF.

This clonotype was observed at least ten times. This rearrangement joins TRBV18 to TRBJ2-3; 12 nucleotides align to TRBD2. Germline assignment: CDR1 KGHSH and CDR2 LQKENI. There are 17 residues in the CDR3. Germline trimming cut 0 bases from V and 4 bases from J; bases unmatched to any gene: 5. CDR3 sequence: CASSPPLAGGPPDTQYF. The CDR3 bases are TGTGCCAGCTCACCACCGCTAGCGGGAGGGCCCCCAGATACGCAGTATTTT.

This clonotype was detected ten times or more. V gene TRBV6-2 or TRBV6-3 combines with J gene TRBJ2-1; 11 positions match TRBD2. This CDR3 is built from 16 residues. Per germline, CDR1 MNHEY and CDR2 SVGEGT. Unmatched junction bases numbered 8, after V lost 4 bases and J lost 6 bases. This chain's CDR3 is CASSSLAGGPGNEQFF. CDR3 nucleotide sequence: TGTGCCAGCAGTTCGTTAGCGGGAGGGCCCGGCAATGAGCAGTTCTTC.

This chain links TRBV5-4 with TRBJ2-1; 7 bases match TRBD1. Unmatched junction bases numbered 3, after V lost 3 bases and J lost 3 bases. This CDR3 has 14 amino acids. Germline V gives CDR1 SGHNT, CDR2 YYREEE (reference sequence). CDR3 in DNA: TGTGCCAGCAGCTCGGGACAGTTCTACAATGAGCAGTTCTTC. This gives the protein CASSSGQFYNEQFF.

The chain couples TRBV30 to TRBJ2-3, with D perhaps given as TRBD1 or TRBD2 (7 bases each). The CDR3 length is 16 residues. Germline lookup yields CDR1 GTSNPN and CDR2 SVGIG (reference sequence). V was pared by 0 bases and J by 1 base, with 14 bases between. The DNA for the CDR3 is TGTGCCTGGAGTGTACTGGCAGGGGGGGGCACAGATACGCAGTATTTT. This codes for CAWSVLAGGGTDTQYF.

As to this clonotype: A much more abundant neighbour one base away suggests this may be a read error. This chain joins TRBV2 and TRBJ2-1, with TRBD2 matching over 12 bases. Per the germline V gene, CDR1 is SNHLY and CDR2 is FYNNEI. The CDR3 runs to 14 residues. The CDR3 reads CAGSPGLAGNEQFF. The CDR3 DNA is TGTGCCGGCAGTCCGGGACTAGCGGGCAATGAGCAGTTCTTC.

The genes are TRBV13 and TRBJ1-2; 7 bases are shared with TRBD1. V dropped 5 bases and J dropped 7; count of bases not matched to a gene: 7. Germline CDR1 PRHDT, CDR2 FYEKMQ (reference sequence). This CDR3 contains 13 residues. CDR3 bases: TGTGCCAGCAGCCGGGGACAGCCACCTGGCTACACCTTC. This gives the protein CASSRGQPPGYTF.

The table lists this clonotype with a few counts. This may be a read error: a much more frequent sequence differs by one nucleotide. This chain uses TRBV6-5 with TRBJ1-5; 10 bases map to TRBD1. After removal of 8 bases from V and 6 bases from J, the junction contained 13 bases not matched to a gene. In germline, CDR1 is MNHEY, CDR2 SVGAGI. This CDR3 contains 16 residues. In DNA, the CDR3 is TGTGCCAGCGGTCAGGGGGGGGACAGGGGTCGTCAGCCCCAGCATTTT. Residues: CASGQGGDRGRQPQHF.

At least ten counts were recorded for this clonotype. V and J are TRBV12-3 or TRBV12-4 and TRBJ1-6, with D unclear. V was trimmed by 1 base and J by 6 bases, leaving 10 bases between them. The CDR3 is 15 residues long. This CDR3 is CASSLDGRGNSPLHF. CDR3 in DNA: TGTGCCAGCAGTTTAGATGGGCGCGGTAATTCACCCCTCCACTTT.

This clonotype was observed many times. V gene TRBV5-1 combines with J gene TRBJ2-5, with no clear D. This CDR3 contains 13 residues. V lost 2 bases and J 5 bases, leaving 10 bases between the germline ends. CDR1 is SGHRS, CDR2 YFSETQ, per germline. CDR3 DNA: TGCGCCAGCAGCTTTTCTGTCCAGGAGACCCAGTACTTC. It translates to CASSFSVQETQYF.

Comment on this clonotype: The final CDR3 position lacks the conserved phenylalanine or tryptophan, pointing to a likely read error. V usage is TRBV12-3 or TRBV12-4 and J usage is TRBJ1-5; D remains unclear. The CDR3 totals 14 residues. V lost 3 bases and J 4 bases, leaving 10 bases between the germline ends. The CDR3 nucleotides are TGTGCCAGCAGTTTTAGTTCAAGGAATCAGCCCCAGCATTCT. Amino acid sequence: CASSFSSRNQPQHS.

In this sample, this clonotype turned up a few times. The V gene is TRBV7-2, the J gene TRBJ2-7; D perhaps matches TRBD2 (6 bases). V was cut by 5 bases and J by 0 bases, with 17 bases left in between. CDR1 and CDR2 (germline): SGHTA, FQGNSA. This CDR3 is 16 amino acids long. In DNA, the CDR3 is TGTGCCAGCAGCACAAAGCGGGCCTCGGCCTCCTACGAGCAGTACTTC. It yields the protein CASSTKRASASYEQYF.

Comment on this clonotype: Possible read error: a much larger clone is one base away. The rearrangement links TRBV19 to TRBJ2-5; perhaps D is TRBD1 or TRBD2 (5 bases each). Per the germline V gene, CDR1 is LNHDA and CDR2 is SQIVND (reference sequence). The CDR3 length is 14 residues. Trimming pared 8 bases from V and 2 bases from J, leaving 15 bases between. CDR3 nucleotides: TGTGCCAGTTCCCCCGGGGCACTACAAGAGACCCAGTACTTC. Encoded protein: CASSPGALQETQYF.

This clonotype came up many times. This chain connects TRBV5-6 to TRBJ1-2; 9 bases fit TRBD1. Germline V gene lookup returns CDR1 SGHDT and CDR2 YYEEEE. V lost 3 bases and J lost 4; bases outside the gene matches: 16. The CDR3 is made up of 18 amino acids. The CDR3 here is CASSYPAFRDRELYGYTF. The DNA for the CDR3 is TGTGCCAGCAGCTATCCCGCCTTTCGGGACAGGGAACTCTATGGCTACACCTTC.

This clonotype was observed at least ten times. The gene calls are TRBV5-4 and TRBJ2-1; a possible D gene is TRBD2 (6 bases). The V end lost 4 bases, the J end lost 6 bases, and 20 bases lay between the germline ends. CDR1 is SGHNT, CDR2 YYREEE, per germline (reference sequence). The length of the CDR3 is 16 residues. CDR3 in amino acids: CASSIDAGGWTNEQFF. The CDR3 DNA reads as TGTGCCAGCAGCATAGATGCCGGGGGATGGACCAATGAGCAGTTCTTC.